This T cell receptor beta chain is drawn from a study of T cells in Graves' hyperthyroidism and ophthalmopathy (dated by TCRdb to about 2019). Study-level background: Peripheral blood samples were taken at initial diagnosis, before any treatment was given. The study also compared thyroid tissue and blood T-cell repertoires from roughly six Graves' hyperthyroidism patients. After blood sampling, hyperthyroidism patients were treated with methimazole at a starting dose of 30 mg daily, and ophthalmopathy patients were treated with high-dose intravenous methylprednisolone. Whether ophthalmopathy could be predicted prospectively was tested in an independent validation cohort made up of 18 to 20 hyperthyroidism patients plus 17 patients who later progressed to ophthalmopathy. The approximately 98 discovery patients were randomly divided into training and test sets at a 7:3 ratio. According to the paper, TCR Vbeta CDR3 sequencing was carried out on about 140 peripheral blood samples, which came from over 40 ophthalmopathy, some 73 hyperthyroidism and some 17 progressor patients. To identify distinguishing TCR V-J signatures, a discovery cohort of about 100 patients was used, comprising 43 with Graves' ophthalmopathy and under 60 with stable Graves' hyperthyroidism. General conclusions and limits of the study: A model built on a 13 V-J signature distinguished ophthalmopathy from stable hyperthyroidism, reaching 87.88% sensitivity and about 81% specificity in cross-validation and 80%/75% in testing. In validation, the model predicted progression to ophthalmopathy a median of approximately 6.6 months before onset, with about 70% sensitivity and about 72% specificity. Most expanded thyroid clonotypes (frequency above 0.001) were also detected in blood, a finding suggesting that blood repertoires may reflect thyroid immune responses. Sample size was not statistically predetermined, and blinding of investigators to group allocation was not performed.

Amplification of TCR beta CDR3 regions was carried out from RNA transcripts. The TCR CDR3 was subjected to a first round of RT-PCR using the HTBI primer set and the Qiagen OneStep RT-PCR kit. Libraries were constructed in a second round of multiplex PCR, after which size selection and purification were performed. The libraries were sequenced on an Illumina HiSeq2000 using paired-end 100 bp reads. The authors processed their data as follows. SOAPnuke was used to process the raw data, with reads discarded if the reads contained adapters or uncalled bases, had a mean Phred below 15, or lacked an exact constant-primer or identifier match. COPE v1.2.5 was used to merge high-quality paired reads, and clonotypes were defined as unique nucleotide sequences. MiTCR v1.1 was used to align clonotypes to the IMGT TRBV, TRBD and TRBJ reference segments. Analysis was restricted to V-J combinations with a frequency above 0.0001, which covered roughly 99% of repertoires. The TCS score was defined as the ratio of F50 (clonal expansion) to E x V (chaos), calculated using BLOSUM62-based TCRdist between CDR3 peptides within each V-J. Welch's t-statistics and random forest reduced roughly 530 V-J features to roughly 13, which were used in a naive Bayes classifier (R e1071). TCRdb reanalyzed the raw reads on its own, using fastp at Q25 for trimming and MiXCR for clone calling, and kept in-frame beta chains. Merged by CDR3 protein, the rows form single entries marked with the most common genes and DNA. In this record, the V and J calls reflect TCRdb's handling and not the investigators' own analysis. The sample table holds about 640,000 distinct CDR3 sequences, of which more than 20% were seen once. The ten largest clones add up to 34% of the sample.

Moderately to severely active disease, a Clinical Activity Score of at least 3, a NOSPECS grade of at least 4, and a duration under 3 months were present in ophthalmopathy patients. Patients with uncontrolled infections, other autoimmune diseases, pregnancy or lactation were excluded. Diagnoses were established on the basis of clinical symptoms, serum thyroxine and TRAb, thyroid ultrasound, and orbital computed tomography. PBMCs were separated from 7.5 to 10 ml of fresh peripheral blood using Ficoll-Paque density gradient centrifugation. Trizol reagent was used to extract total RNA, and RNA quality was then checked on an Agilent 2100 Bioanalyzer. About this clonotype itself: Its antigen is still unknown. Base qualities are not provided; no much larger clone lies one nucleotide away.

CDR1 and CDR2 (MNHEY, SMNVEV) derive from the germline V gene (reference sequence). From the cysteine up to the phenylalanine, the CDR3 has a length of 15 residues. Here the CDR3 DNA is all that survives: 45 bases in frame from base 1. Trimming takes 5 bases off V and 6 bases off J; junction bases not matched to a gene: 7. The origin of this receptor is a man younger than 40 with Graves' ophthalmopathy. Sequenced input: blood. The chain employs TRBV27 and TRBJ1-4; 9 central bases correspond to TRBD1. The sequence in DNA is TGTGCCAGCAGTCCGACAGGGGGGCGGTATGAAAAACTGTTTTTT. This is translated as CASSPTGGRYEKLFF.